The 30 T cell receptor beta chains presented below share a single source sample, sequenced in a study of Graves' ophthalmopathy and Graves' hyperthyroidism (dated by TCRdb to 2016 to 2019). Sequencing used an Illumina HiSeq 2000. TCR beta CDR3 regions were amplified from RNA transcripts for repertoire sequencing. HTBI primers and the Qiagen OneStep RT-PCR kit were used in a first-round RT-PCR, which was followed by a second-round multiplex PCR, size selection and purification. TCRdb reran the public reads through fastp at Q25 and MiXCR, keeping productive beta chains. Entries that share a CDR3 protein sequence are merged under the most common genes and DNA. The sample table contains 200,000 to 300,000 distinct CDR3 sequences; only one count was recorded for around 50% of them. The ten largest clones take up around half of the sample. The sample consisted of peripheral blood. The receptors were gathered from an adult man with Graves' ophthalmopathy.

The chain is built from TRBV2 and TRBJ2-7; the match to TRBD1 covers 8 bases. With V trimmed by 6 bases and J by 6 bases, 7 bases remained unmatched. The length of the CDR3 is 13 residues. Germline assignment: CDR1 SNHLY and CDR2 FYNNEI. CDR3 DNA sequence: TGTGCCAGCAGCTTGACAGGGGCCCGCGAGCAGTACTTC. Translating it yields CASSLTGAREQYF.

This clonotype is a singleton in its sample. A much larger clone is a single base away; this may be a read error. Given the absence of the conserved phenylalanine or tryptophan at the CDR3 end, a read error is likely. The CDR3 region is CASSQIQGRSYTL. CDR3 sequence (DNA): TGTGCCAGCAGCCAAATACAGGGTAGGAGCTACACCCTC. The chain uses TRBV7-9 and TRBJ1-2, with D tentatively TRBD1 (6 bases). This CDR3 has 13 amino acids. The V gene's germline CDR1 is SEHNR and CDR2 FQNEAQ (reference sequence). V was clipped by 5 bases and J by 9 bases, with 16 bases between them.

The sample holds many counts of this clonotype. The chain joins TRBV20-1 to TRBJ1-5, with a possible D match to TRBD1 (6 bases). CDR3 length equals 12 residues. The germline V gene encodes CDR1 DFQATT and CDR2 SNEGSKA (reference sequence). CDR3 sequence reads: CSPGQSNQPQHF. The CDR3, as DNA: TGCAGCCCAGGACAGAGCAATCAGCCCCAGCATTTT.

V gene TRBV6-5 combines with J gene TRBJ2-7; 9 positions agree with TRBD1. Trimming took 4 bases from V and 6 from J; bases not matched to a gene: 4. Germline assignment: CDR1 MNHEY and CDR2 SVGAGI. The CDR3 contains 13 residues. This CDR3 reads CASSWGQGAEQYF. CDR3 DNA sequence: TGTGCCAGCAGTTGGGGACAGGGTGCCGAGCAGTACTTC.

The chain carries TRBV10-2 and TRBJ2-2; maybe TRBD2 (6 bases). Germline V gives CDR1 WSHSY, CDR2 SAAADI. Trimming cost V 6 bases and J 6 bases, with 17 bases left between them. CDR3 length equals 15 residues. Written as DNA, the CDR3 is TGCGCCAGCAGAGGGGAAACTAGCAACCCCGGGGAGCTGTTTTTT. Translated: CASRGETSNPGELFF.

This clonotype was seen ten or more times. The chain couples TRBV7-9 to TRBJ2-2; 7 bases fit TRBD1. V was clipped by 8 bases and J by 5 bases; unmatched bases: 8. This CDR3 spans 14 amino acids. Germline V gene lookup returns CDR1 SEHNR and CDR2 FQNEAQ (reference sequence). CDR3 bases: TGTGCCAGCGGACAGGATTTTAATACCGGGGAGCTGTTTTTT. It specifies CASGQDFNTGELFF.

A note on this clonotype: One end of the junction does not line up with germline, which may come from a read error. The CDR3 here is CASTPGTPGDTIYF. CDR3 DNA: TGTGCCAGCACCCCCGGGACGCCTGGAGACACCATATATTTT. This chain links TRBV7-9 with TRBJ1-3; D may be TRBD1 (5 bases). Germline loops: CDR1 SEHNR, CDR2 FQNEAQ (reference sequence). The CDR3 is 14 amino acids.

A few counts support this clonotype. This chain joins TRBV10-3 and TRBJ1-5; D not resolved. The CDR3 runs to 12 residues. Trimming stripped 10 bases from V and 10 bases from J, with 17 bases between. Looked up from germline, CDR1 is ENHRY and CDR2 is SYGVKD. CDR3 region: CATAIERAPQHF. CDR3 sequence (DNA): TGTGCCACCGCCATTGAGAGGGCACCCCAGCATTTT.

Here the CDR3 reads CASRRQVSNQPQHF. The CDR3 DNA reads TGTGCCAGTAGACGACAGGTTAGCAATCAGCCCCAGCATTTT. The chain employs TRBV19 and TRBJ1-5; D perhaps matches TRBD1 (6 bases). The CDR3 spans 14 residues. Trimming took off 6 bases at V and 0 bases at J, with 9 bases between the two ends. Germline assignment: CDR1 LNHDA and CDR2 SQIVND (reference sequence).

The chain couples TRBV19 to TRBJ1-5; D may be TRBD1 (5 bases). Germline V gene sequence: CDR1 LNHDA, CDR2 SQIVND (reference sequence). CDR3 size: 13 residues. V was clipped by 5 bases and J by 3 bases, with 8 bases between them. This chain's CDR3 is CASSDSSNQPQHF. The CDR3 nucleotides read TGTGCCAGTAGTGACAGTTCCAATCAGCCCCAGCATTTT.

The chain links TRBV29-1 to TRBJ2-7; 8 nucleotides align to TRBD1. The CDR3 loop spans 13 amino acids. Trimming cost V 7 bases and J 7 bases; bases outside gene matches: 12. Germline-derived CDR1 and CDR2 are SQVTM and ANQGSEA. CDR3 in amino acids: CSAERQGAREQYF. The CDR3, as DNA: TGCAGCGCAGAAAGGCAGGGGGCCCGGGAGCAGTACTTC.

J is TRBJ1-3 and V is TRBV7-9; tentatively, D is TRBD1 (6 bases). This CDR3 is built from 16 residues. Trimming shortened V by 0 bases and J by 4 bases, and 13 bases separated the two germline ends. The V gene's germline CDR1 is SEHNR and CDR2 FQNEAQ (reference sequence). The CDR3 bases are TGTGCCAGCAGCTTAGCTTCTACAGGGAACGGAAACACCATATATTTT. Translated, it gives CASSLASTGNGNTIYF. The variable domain in full, with the rest retrieved from reference TRBV7-9 and TRBJ1-3, is DTGVSQNPRHKITKRGQNVTFRCDPISEHNRLYWYRQTLGQGPEFLTYFQNEAQLEKSRLLSDRFSAERPKGSFSTLEIQRTEQGDSAMYLCASSLASTGNGNTIYFGEGSWLTVV.

This clonotype was recorded only once. The gene calls are TRBV14 and TRBJ2-5; possible D gene TRBD2, 5 bases. Trimming removed 4 bases at V and 1 base at J, with 16 bases between. CDR1 is SGHDN and CDR2 is FVKESK in the germline V gene. The CDR3 is made up of 16 amino acids. Here the CDR3 reads CASSREPGLPQETQYF. CDR3 in DNA: TGTGCCAGCAGCCGTGAACCCGGACTCCCCCAAGAGACCCAGTACTTC.

This clonotype was detected a few times. This chain uses TRBV20-1 with TRBJ2-7; 7 bases are a match to TRBD1. Losses at the gene ends were 7 bases for V and 2 bases for J; bases not matched to a gene: 14. CDR3 size: 15 residues. CDR1 and CDR2 (germline): DFQATT, SNEGSKA (reference sequence). CDR3: CSVVVVNRGTYEQYF. CDR3 nucleotides: TGCAGTGTGGTAGTCGTGAACAGGGGTACCTACGAGCAGTACTTC.

V gene TRBV2 combines with J gene TRBJ1-5; D is uncertain. This CDR3 has 13 amino acids. Trimming took 7 bases from V and 7 from J, leaving 14 bases between them. Germline values: CDR1 SNHLY, CDR2 FYNNEI. The CDR3 region is CASNSDPGQPQHF. The CDR3 region has the DNA TGTGCCAGCAACTCGGACCCCGGCCAGCCCCAGCATTTT.

This clonotype was counted only a few times. The genes are TRBV9 and TRBJ1-2; D not resolved. The CDR3 is made up of 12 amino acids. The germline V gene encodes CDR1 SGDLS and CDR2 YYNGEE. Trimming removed 3 bases from V and 8 bases from J, with 11 bases in between. The CDR3 region is CASSGGNKGYTF. CDR3 nucleotides: TGTGCCAGCAGCGGAGGGAATAAGGGCTACACCTTC.

This clonotype was counted only a few times. The chain recombines TRBV4-1 with TRBJ1-5; D call uncertain. The CDR3 covers 16 residues. Germline CDR1 reads MGHRA; CDR2 reads YSYEKL. The V and J ends lost 0 bases and 7 bases respectively, with 16 bases between them. Here the CDR3 DNA reads TGCGCCAGCAGCCAAGATCGGGCCAGGTCGGGGCAGCCCCAGCATTTT. Translation gives CASSQDRARSGQPQHF.

The chain links TRBV7-9 to TRBJ1-2; 7 bases fit TRBD1. The CDR3 consists of 14 residues. V was clipped by 6 bases and J by 4 bases; unmatched bases: 8. Per the germline V gene, CDR1 is SEHNR and CDR2 is FQNEAQ (reference sequence). The CDR3 spells CASRPPGTVYGYTF. CDR3 sequence (DNA): TGTGCCAGCAGACCCCCCGGGACAGTCTATGGCTACACCTTC. Full variable domain (missing parts from reference TRBV7-9 and TRBJ1-2): DTGVSQNPRHKITKRGQNVTFRCDPISEHNRLYWYRQTLGQGPEFLTYFQNEAQLEKSRLLSDRFSAERPKGSFSTLEIQRTEQGDSAMYLCASRPPGTVYGYTFGSGTRLTVV.

This clonotype has more than one count but fewer than ten. V is TRBV19 and J is TRBJ1-6, with D perhaps matching TRBD1 (6 bases). This CDR3 has 15 residues. Trimming shortened V by 4 bases and J by 9 bases, and 16 bases separated the two germline ends. Germline CDR1 LNHDA, CDR2 SQIVND (reference sequence). The CDR3 sequence: CASSKNRAIVSPLHF. The CDR3 nucleotides are TGTGCCAGTAGTAAAAACAGGGCGATCGTTTCACCCCTCCACTTT.

With regard to this clonotype: One end of the junction does not line up with germline, which may come from a read error. The chain joins TRBV24-1 to TRBJ2-7, with 9 bases that match TRBD2. This CDR3 has 12 amino acids. CDR1 is KGHDR and CDR2 is SFDVKD in the germline V gene. CDR3 coding DNA: TGTGCCACCTCCAGCGGGAGGTCTCCCGTCGCCTTC. Translated: CATSSGRSPVAF.

There are a few counts of this clonotype. The genes are TRBV29-1 and TRBJ2-7; D tentatively reads TRBD1 or TRBD2 (7 bases each). CDR1 is SQVTM, CDR2 ANQGSEA, per germline. V was trimmed by 7 bases and J by 4 bases, leaving 14 bases between them. The CDR3 has 12 amino acids. The CDR3, as DNA: TGCAGCGGTAGGCAGGGGGGGTACGAGCAGTACTTC. Amino acid sequence: CSGRQGGYEQYF.

This clonotype was seen a handful of times. The chain uses TRBV12-3 or TRBV12-4 and TRBJ1-5, with D possibly TRBD1 on 6 matching bases. V lost 7 bases and J 7 bases, leaving 17 bases between the germline ends. CDR3 length equals 14 residues. The CDR3: CASTWGAGRQPQHF. The CDR3 bases are TGTGCCAGCACTTGGGGGGCAGGGAGGCAGCCCCAGCATTTT.

Note on this clonotype: Compared with germline, one end of the junction differs, possibly owing to a read error. The V call is TRBV10-2, the J call TRBJ1-5, with 7 bases fitting TRBD1. The CDR3 runs to 13 residues. Germline CDR1 and CDR2: WSHSY and SAAADI. The chain's CDR3 is CASSVTGVQPQHF. The DNA for the CDR3 is TGTGCCAGCAGTGTTACAGGGGTTCAGCCCCAGCATTTT.

The gene calls are TRBV20-1 and TRBJ1-1, with D unresolved. There are 13 residues in the CDR3. Germline CDR1 reads DFQATT; CDR2 reads SNEGSKA (reference sequence). V was shortened by 3 bases and J by 1 base, with 9 bases between the two germline ends. The CDR3 is CSASGRGNTEAFF. CDR3 sequence (DNA): TGCAGTGCTAGCGGGCGGGGGAACACTGAAGCTTTCTTT.

The gene calls are TRBV10-3 and TRBJ2-2, with no clear D. V dropped 0 bases and J dropped 7 bases, with 3 bases sitting between them. The CDR3 covers 12 residues. CDR1 is ENHRY, CDR2 SYGVKD, per germline. In DNA, the CDR3 is TGTGCCATCAGTGAGTCGGGCGGGGAGCTGTTTTTT. Its translation is CAISESGGELFF.

This clonotype occurred many times. This rearrangement joins TRBV10-3 to TRBJ1-2; 11 positions agree with TRBD1. Germline V lookup: CDR1 ENHRY, CDR2 SYGVKD. There are 15 residues in the CDR3. Trimming took 6 bases from V and 3 from J; bases not matched to a gene: 6. In DNA, the CDR3 is TGTGCCATCAGAGACTGGACAGGGGGCGACTATGGCTACACCTTC. This sequence encodes CAIRDWTGGDYGYTF.

This clonotype was picked up many times. V gene TRBV24-1 combines with J gene TRBJ1-2, with TRBD1 matching 7 bases. CDR3 length equals 16 residues. The junction had 10 bases not matched to a gene; V was cut back by 3 bases and J by 4 bases. Germline V gene lookup returns CDR1 KGHDR and CDR2 SFDVKD. CDR3: CATSDGRQGITYGYTF. Written as DNA, the CDR3 is TGTGCCACCAGTGATGGCAGACAGGGCATAACCTATGGCTACACCTTC.

A note on this clonotype: Sequence at one end of the junction differs from germline and may be a read error. The J gene is TRBJ1-2, the V gene TRBV27, with D possibly being TRBD1 (6 bases). CDR3 size: 13 residues. Germline CDR1 and CDR2: MNHEY and SMNVEV (reference sequence). The DNA of the CDR3 is TGTGCCAGCAGTTTTTCCGGCGTCAGGGGCTACGCCTTC. Its translation is CASSFSGVRGYAF.

This clonotype was observed once. The chain couples TRBV2 to TRBJ2-7; D possibly corresponds to TRBD1 (6 bases). Germline V gives CDR1 SNHLY, CDR2 FYNNEI. The CDR3 is 14 amino acids. The V end was cut by 6 bases, the J end by 2 bases, with 14 bases between. The CDR3 here is CASSPPRTAYEQYF. The CDR3 nucleotides read TGTGCCAGCAGCCCCCCCCGGACAGCCTACGAGCAGTACTTC.

This chain links TRBV5-4 with TRBJ2-7; 7 bases fit TRBD1. V lost 4 bases to trimming and J lost 3 bases; unmatched junction nucleotides: 7. This CDR3 is built from 14 residues. CDR1 and CDR2 from the germline V gene are SGHNT and YYREEE (reference sequence). The CDR3 nucleotides read TGTGCCAGCAGCATCCAGGGGGTTGACTACGAGCAGTACTTC. Its translation: CASSIQGVDYEQYF. The entire variable domain, with the rest obtained from reference TRBV5-4 and TRBJ2-7, is as follows: ETGVTQSPTHLIKTRGQQVTLRCSSQSGHNTVSWYQQALGQGPQFIFQYYREEENGRGNFPPRFSGLQFPNYSSELNVNALELDDSALYLCASSIQGVDYEQYFGPGTRLTVT.